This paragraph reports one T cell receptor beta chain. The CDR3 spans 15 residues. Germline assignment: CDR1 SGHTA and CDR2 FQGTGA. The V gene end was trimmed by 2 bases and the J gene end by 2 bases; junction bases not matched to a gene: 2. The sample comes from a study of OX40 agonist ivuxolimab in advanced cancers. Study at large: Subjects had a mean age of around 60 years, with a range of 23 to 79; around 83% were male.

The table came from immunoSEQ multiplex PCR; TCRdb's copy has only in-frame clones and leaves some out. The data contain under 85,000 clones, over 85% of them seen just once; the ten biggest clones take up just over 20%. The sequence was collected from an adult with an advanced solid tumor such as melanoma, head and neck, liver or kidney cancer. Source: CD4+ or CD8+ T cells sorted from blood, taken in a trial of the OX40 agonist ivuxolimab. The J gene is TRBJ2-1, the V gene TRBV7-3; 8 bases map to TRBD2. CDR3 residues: CASSLLAGTYNEQFF. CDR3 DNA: TGTGCCAGCAGCTTATTAGCGGGGACCTACAATGAGCAGTTCTTC.